This TCR beta chain is drawn from a study of tumor and adjacent non-tumor tissue in lung cancer. This sample's RNA came from whole unsorted tissue. Three rounds of nested PCR, following a modified ARM-PCR protocol, produced the TCRbeta library. TCRdb fed the multiplex PCR reads into MiXCR, producing one record per CDR3 protein. Of over 110,000 distinct CDR3 sequences listed, roughly 66% are singletons. A word on this clonotype: Germline is not matched at one junction end, which may reflect a read error.

CDR3 size: 16 residues. Germline CDR1 MNHNY, CDR2 SVGAGI (reference sequence). The chain is built from TRBV6-6 and TRBJ2-4; no clear D. The sequenced material came from lung tumor tissue. This TCR was sampled from a man in his sixties with small cell lung cancer. The CDR3 DNA is TGTACCAGCACCACACCCGCATTGGTAGCCAAAAACATTCAGTACTTC. Residues: CTSTTPALVAKNIQYF.